The 9 T cell receptor beta chains in this list originate from one sample, sequenced in a study of shared clonotypes between healthy human individuals (dated by TCRdb to the early 2020s). Library generation was performed with the immunoSEQ multiplex PCR assay. The table was pulled from immuneACCESS by TCRdb, which kept in-frame rearrangements only. Such tables lose some clones; where checked, under half of the loss comes from unresolved V genes, and the rest has no known cause. In all, the sample holds about 680,000 clones, and 60% to 80% of those were seen once. 1.8% of the sample rests with the top ten. The sample consisted of memory CD4+ T cells sorted from blood. Reading the label with the study, this specimen's cell subset or site is: CD45RA-negative fraction. All receptors derive from a woman in her twenties or thirties in good health.

This clone has only a few counts. J is TRBJ2-5 and V is TRBV2, with D possibly being TRBD2 (5 bases). The CDR3 is 11 amino acids. V lost 10 bases to trimming and J lost 5 bases, with 11 bases between them. The germline V gene has CDR1 SNHLY and CDR2 FYNNEI. In nucleotides, the CDR3 is TGTGCCACAGGACTGGAGGAGACCCAGTACTTC. Its translation: CATGLEETQYF.

This clone showed up just a few times. The J gene is TRBJ1-2, the V gene TRBV2; 8 bases match TRBD1. The CDR3 runs 13 residues. Per the germline V gene, CDR1 is SNHLY and CDR2 is FYNNEI. Losses at the gene ends were 9 bases for V and 7 bases for J; bases not matched to a gene: 10. This CDR3 reads CASTSQGAGGYTF. In DNA, the CDR3 is TGTGCCAGTACTTCCCAGGGGGCGGGTGGCTACACCTTC. The entire variable domain, with the rest obtained from reference TRBV2 and TRBJ1-2, is as follows: EPEVTQTPSHQVTQMGQEVILRCVPISNHLYFYWYRQILGQKVEFLVSFYNNEISEKSEIFDDQFSVERPDGSNFTLKIRSTKLEDSAMYFCASTSQGAGGYTFGSGTRLTVV.

This chain connects TRBV6-5 to TRBJ2-3; 10 bases are a match to TRBD2. Unmatched junction bases numbered 5, after V lost 5 bases and J lost 6 bases. CDR1 and CDR2 (germline): MNHEY, SVGAGI. The CDR3 runs to 14 residues. This chain's CDR3 is CASSPSGREDTQYF. DNA of the CDR3: TGTGCCAGCAGTCCGAGCGGGAGGGAGGATACGCAGTATTTT.

CDR3 sequence reads: CASSQDPTGISNEQFF. Written as DNA, the CDR3 is TGTGCCAGCAGCCAAGATCCAACAGGGATTAGCAATGAGCAGTTCTTC. The chain couples TRBV4-2 to TRBJ2-1; TRBD1 might be the D (6 bases). This CDR3 comprises 16 residues. Germline loops: CDR1 LGHNA, CDR2 YNFKEQ. The V end was cut by 0 bases, the J end by 6 bases, with 15 bases between.

A few counts support this clone. The same CDR3 is also encoded by other DNA sequences in this sample. The V gene is TRBV5-1, the J gene TRBJ1-1; 7 nucleotides match TRBD1. The CDR3 consists of 15 residues. Germline-derived CDR1 and CDR2 are SGHRS and YFSETQ. V was clipped by 0 bases and J by 3 bases; unmatched bases: 5. This CDR3 is CASSLGDRDYTEAFF. CDR3 sequence (DNA): TGCGCCAGCAGCTTGGGGGACAGAGACTACACTGAAGCTTTCTTT.

This chain uses TRBV7-9 with TRBJ1-2; maybe TRBD1 (5 bases). The CDR3 spans 12 residues. V lost 4 bases and J lost 8, with 11 bases in between. Germline V gene data show CDR1 as SEHNR and CDR2 as FQNEAQ (reference sequence). The CDR3 sequence is CASSSNGAGYTF. In DNA, the CDR3 is TGTGCCAGCAGCTCGAATGGGGCCGGCTACACCTTC. The whole variable domain, remainder taken from reference TRBV7-9 and TRBJ1-2, is DTGVSQNPRHKITKRGQNVTFRCDPISEHNRLYWYRQTLGQGPEFLTYFQNEAQLEKSRLLSDRFSAERPKGSFSTLEIQRTEQGDSAMYLCASSSNGAGYTFGSGTRLTVV.

The chain employs TRBV30 and TRBJ1-1; possibly TRBD1 for D (5 bases). The V end was cut by 2 bases, the J end by 1 base, with 11 bases between. In germline, CDR1 is GTSNPN, CDR2 SVGIG (reference sequence). The CDR3 extends over 14 amino acids. CDR3 coding DNA: TGTGCCTGGAGTCAACCAACAGGGAACACTGAAGCTTTCTTT. It yields the protein CAWSQPTGNTEAFF. The complete variable domain, with remaining parts taken from reference TRBV30 and TRBJ1-1, reads SQTIHQWPATLVQPVGSPLSLECTVEGTSNPNLYWYRQAAGRGLQLLFYSVGIGQISSEVPQNLSASRPQDRQFILSSKKLLLSDSGFYLCAWSQPTGNTEAFFGQGTRLTVV.

The rearrangement uses TRBV28 and TRBJ1-2; D may be TRBD1 (6 bases). V was shortened by 6 bases and J by 4 bases, with 15 bases between the two germline ends. Germline V gene lookup returns CDR1 MDHEN and CDR2 SYDVKM. This CDR3 spans 14 amino acids. The CDR3 loop reads CASSSGGPSYGYTF. DNA of the CDR3: TGTGCCAGCAGCAGCGGGGGGCCTAGCTATGGCTACACCTTC.

This clone was detected only once. The chain carries TRBV11-2 and TRBJ2-7; D is uncertain. This CDR3 region has 15 residues. Germline lookup yields CDR1 SGHAT and CDR2 FQNNGV. Trimming cost V 6 bases and J 1 base, with 16 bases left between them. The DNA of the CDR3 is TGTGCCAGCAGGGAGACGCAGGACGTTTCCTACGAGCAGTACTTC. Encoded protein: CASRETQDVSYEQYF.